The source of this TCR beta chain is a study of T cells in localized non-small cell lung cancer. This clone was found a few times. Its antigen is undetermined. Findings and caveats of the study: The greatest T cell clonality was found in uninvolved adjacent lung (higher than in tumor).

The CDR3 runs to 14 residues. The J segment lost 4 bases and the V segment lost 7 bases, leaving 9 bases of the junction unmatched. Germline V lookup: CDR1 LNHDA, CDR2 SQIVND (reference sequence). Assay used: immunoSEQ multiplex PCR; TCRdb lists only in-frame clones, some missing. The sample shows some 3,500 clones, around 30% of them seen only once. Sequenced material: lung tumor tissue, taken before any cancer treatment. The chain carries TRBV19 and TRBJ1-2, with 7 bases fitting TRBD1. The source is a man aged 35-69 years with stage I lung adenocarcinoma. CDR3 in amino acids: CASIRQGYGYGYTF. The DNA for the CDR3 is TGTGCCAGTATCCGACAGGGCTACGGCTATGGCTACACCTTC.